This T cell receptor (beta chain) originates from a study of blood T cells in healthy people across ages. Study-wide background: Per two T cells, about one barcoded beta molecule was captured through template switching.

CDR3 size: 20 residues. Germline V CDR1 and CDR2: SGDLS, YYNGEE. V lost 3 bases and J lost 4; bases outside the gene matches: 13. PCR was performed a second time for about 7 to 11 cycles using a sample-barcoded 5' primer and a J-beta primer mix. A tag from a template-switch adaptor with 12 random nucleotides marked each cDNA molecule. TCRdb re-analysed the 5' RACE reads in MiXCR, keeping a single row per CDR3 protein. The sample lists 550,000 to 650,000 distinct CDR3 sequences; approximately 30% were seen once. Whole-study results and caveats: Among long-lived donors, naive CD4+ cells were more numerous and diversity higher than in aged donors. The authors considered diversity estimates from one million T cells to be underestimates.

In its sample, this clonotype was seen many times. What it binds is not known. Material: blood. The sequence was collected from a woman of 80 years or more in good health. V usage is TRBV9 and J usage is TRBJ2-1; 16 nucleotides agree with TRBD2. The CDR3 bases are TGTGCCAGCAGCGAGGTGGGACTAGCGGGGGGGCTCCACTTATACAATGAGCAGTTCTTC. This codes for CASSEVGLAGGLHLYNEQFF.